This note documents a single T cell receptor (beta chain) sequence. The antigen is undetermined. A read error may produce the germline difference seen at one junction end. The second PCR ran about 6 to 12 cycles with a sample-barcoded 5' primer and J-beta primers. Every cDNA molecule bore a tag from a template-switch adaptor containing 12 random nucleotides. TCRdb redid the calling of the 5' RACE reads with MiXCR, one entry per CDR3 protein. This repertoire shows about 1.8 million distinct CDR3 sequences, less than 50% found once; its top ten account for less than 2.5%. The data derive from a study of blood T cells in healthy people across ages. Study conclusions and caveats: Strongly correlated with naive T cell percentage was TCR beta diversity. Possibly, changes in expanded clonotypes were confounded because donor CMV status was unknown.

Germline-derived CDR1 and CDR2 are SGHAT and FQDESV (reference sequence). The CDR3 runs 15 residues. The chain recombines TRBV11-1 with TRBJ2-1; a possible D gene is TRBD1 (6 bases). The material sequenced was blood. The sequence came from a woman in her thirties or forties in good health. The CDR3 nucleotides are TGTGCCAGCAGCTTAGACGGACAGACCTACGATGAGCAGTTCTTC. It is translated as CASSLDGQTYDEQFF.